A single sample gave rise to the 21 T cell receptor beta chains below, sequenced in a study of PD-L1 blockade in urothelial cancer. The assay was immunoSEQ multiplex PCR, and TCRdb's table has in-frame clones only and misses some. The table lists some 120,000 clones, around nine tenths of them singletons. Regarding time point: peripheral blood 6 weeks after treatment start. The specimen comprised PBMCs, sampled around atezolizumab (anti-PD-L1) treatment. Receptors originate from a man aged 55-75 years with urothelial cancer.

The chain links TRBV6-5 to TRBJ1-1; tentative D call: TRBD1 (6 bases). CDR1 and CDR2 from the germline V gene are MNHEY and SVGAGI. CDR3 length equals 14 residues. Trimming pared 6 bases from V and 3 bases from J, leaving 14 bases between. CDR3 coding DNA: TGTGCCAGCAGCTCCGGACAGAGGGACACTGAAGCTTTCTTT. Encoded protein: CASSSGQRDTEAFF.

This clone was observed once. The chain combines TRBV19 with TRBJ1-5, with TRBD1 matching 11 bases. The V gene end was trimmed by 5 bases and the J gene end by 2 bases; junction bases not matched to a gene: 2. The CDR3 length is 15 residues. Germline CDR1 and CDR2: LNHDA and SQIVND (reference sequence). The CDR3 DNA is TGTGCCAGTAGTGGACAGGGGGCTGGCAATCAGCCCCAGCATTTT. It encodes CASSGQGAGNQPQHF.

The chain recombines TRBV5-1 with TRBJ2-2; D is perhaps TRBD1 (6 bases). CDR3 length equals 15 residues. CDR1 SGHRS and CDR2 YFSETQ come from the germline V gene. The V end lost 4 bases, the J end lost 4 bases, and 14 bases lay between the germline ends. CDR3 sequence: CASSQGPSGTGELFF. In nucleotides, the CDR3 is TGCGCCAGCAGCCAGGGGCCCTCGGGCACCGGGGAGCTGTTTTTT. The variable domain in full, completed from reference TRBV5-1 and TRBJ2-2, reads KAGVTQTPRYLIKTRGQQVTLSCSPISGHRSVSWYQQTPGQGLQFLFEYFSETQRNKGNFPGRFSGRQFSNSRSEMNVSTLELGDSALYLCASSQGPSGTGELFFGEGSRLTVL.

The chain has TRBV2 and TRBJ1-2; 8 bases are shared with TRBD1. With V trimmed by 6 bases and J by 5 bases, 5 bases remained unmatched. Germline CDR1 SNHLY, CDR2 FYNNEI. The CDR3 covers 13 residues. CDR3 in DNA: TGTGCCAGCAGGCCGGGACAGGCTTATGGCTACACCTTC. As protein: CASRPGQAYGYTF.

The chain is built from TRBV18 and TRBJ1-6; possible D gene TRBD1, 5 bases. V dropped 7 bases and J dropped 9 bases, with 16 bases sitting between them. The CDR3 is 14 residues long. The germline V gene encodes CDR1 KGHSH and CDR2 LQKENI. The chain's CDR3 is CASCQQVPGSPLHF. CDR3 nucleotides: TGTGCCAGCTGCCAACAGGTCCCGGGTTCACCCCTCCACTTT. Complete variable domain (other parts from reference TRBV18 and TRBJ1-6): NAGVMQNPRHLVRRRGQEARLRCSPMKGHSHVYWYRQLPEEGLKFMVYLQKENIIDESGMPKERFSAEFPKEGPSILRIQQVVRGDSAAYFCASCQQVPGSPLHFGNGTRLTVT.

Here the CDR3 DNA reads TGTGCCAGCAGCCCCGGGACTAGCGGGCGAAACAATGAGCAGTTCTTC. Protein product: CASSPGTSGRNNEQFF. The chain uses TRBV9 and TRBJ2-1, with TRBD2 identical over 12 bases. Germline assignment: CDR1 SGDLS and CDR2 YYNGEE. The CDR3 length is 16 residues. V lost 4 bases, J lost 5 bases, and 7 bases stayed unmatched.

The V and J genes are TRBV7-3 and TRBJ2-1; 9 nucleotides align to TRBD2. The germline gives CDR1 SGHTA, CDR2 FQGTGA. The CDR3 is 15 residues long. V shed 5 bases and J 5 bases; nucleotides not matched to a gene: 7. Here the CDR3 DNA reads TGTGCCAGCAGCCTCTTTGGCGGGGGGGACAATGAGCAGTTCTTC. It yields the protein CASSLFGGGDNEQFF.

DNA of the CDR3: TGTGCCAGCAGTCAGGGGGGCTCAACTAATGAAAAACTGTTTTTT. This gives the protein CASSQGGSTNEKLFF. The V gene is TRBV28, the J gene TRBJ1-4; TRBD1 matches 7 bases. CDR3 size: 15 residues. The germline gives CDR1 MDHEN, CDR2 SYDVKM. V gave up 5 bases and J gave up 0 bases; unmatched junction bases: 3.

The chain has TRBV6-5 and TRBJ2-7, with D possibly TRBD1 on 6 matching bases. CDR1 and CDR2 (germline): MNHEY, SVGAGI. The CDR3 runs to 14 residues. Between the trimmed V and J ends, which lost 2 bases and 4 bases, there was a span of 12 bases. CDR3 protein: CASSYDRTAYEQYF. The CDR3 coding sequence is TGTGCCAGCAGTTACGACCGGACAGCGTACGAGCAGTACTTC.

This chain uses TRBV21-1 with TRBJ1-4; the D segment call TRBD1 is taken from the table without a DNA check. TRBV21-1 is noted as a pseudogene. There are 14 residues in the CDR3. CDR3 sequence: CASSKGGGHEKLFF. The CDR3 nucleotides are TGTGCCAGCAGCAAAGGAGGGGGTCATGAAAAACTGTTTTTT.

This chain connects TRBV11-3 to TRBJ2-2, with D tentatively TRBD1 (6 bases). The CDR3 has 16 amino acids. Germline V gene lookup returns CDR1 SGHNT and CDR2 YENEEA. V lost 5 bases and J lost 3, with 16 bases in between. CDR3 coding DNA: TGTGCCAGCAGCACAGCTCAGGGGCTCGACACCGGGGAGCTGTTTTTT. Residues: CASSTAQGLDTGELFF.

The rearrangement links TRBV10-3 to TRBJ2-5, with D possibly matching TRBD2 (5 bases). The V end was cut by 6 bases, the J end by 2 bases, with 16 bases between. The germline CDR1 and CDR2 sequences are ENHRY and SYGVKD. The CDR3 spans 15 residues. In nucleotides, the CDR3 is TGTGCCATCAGGGGCTCTATAGCGCAGCAAGAGACCCAGTACTTC. Residues: CAIRGSIAQQETQYF.

This sequence joins TRBV10-3 and TRBJ2-3; tentative D call: TRBD1 (5 bases). Trimming pared 7 bases from V and 5 bases from J, leaving 13 bases between. The CDR3 has 13 amino acids. The germline gives CDR1 ENHRY, CDR2 SYGVKD. CDR3: CAIMVRVEDTQYF. Written as DNA, the CDR3 is TGTGCCATCATGGTCAGGGTTGAAGATACGCAGTATTTT.

The chain employs TRBV30 and TRBJ2-4; D perhaps matches TRBD2 (5 bases). Trimming left V 5 bases short and J 6 bases short, with 17 bases between. The length of the CDR3 is 14 residues. From germline, CDR1 is GTSNPN and CDR2 SVGIG (reference sequence). The CDR3 DNA reads as TGTGCCTGGGCCCTGGACTTGGGAAGAAACATTCAGTACTTC. Translated: CAWALDLGRNIQYF.

V gene TRBV27 combines with J gene TRBJ1-4; a possible D gene is TRBD1 (6 bases). V was clipped by 5 bases and J by 7 bases, with 14 bases between them. CDR3 size: 14 residues. Germline V gives CDR1 MNHEY, CDR2 SMNVEV (reference sequence). CDR3 in DNA: TGTGCCAGCAGTCCGTGGGAGGGGGGTGAAAAACTGTTTTTT. It specifies CASSPWEGGEKLFF. Full variable domain (remainder filled in from reference TRBV27 and TRBJ1-4): EAQVTQNPRYLITVTGKKLTVTCSQNMNHEYMSWYRQDPGLGLRQIYYSMNVEVTDKGDVPEGYKVSRKEKRNFPLILESPSPNQTSLYFCASSPWEGGEKLFFGSGTQLSVL.

This rearrangement joins TRBV5-5 to TRBJ2-7, with 10 bases fitting TRBD1. Germline CDR1 reads SGHKS; CDR2 reads YYEKEE (reference sequence). CDR3 size: 15 residues. With 4 bases clipped from V and 4 bases from J, the junction kept 8 bases outside the gene matches. The CDR3 DNA is TGTGCCAGCAGCCCCGGGTGGGACAGGGGTTACGAGCAGTACTTC. This codes for CASSPGWDRGYEQYF.

V is TRBV5-1 and J is TRBJ1-1, with 7 bases matching TRBD1. From germline, CDR1 is SGHRS and CDR2 YFSETQ. The CDR3 consists of 15 residues. V trimming: 7 bases; J trimming: 1 base; junction bases outside the gene matches: 10. The DNA for the CDR3 is TGCGCCAGCTATAGTGGAGGGGGCCCGAACACTGAAGCTTTCTTT. The encoded protein is CASYSGGGPNTEAFF.

The chain couples TRBV27 to TRBJ1-4; 9 bases match TRBD1. J lost 3 bases, V lost 6 bases, and 17 bases had no gene match. CDR1 and CDR2 from the germline V gene are MNHEY and SMNVEV (reference sequence). The CDR3 totals 19 residues. CDR3 nucleotides: TGTGCCAGCAGCAAGCAGGCCGGGACAGGGAATCCGGCTAATGAAAAACTGTTTTTT. It is translated as CASSKQAGTGNPANEKLFF.

The chain carries TRBV25-1 and TRBJ1-1; tentative D call: TRBD1 (6 bases). The CDR3 totals 12 residues. The V and J ends lost 5 bases and 10 bases respectively, with 14 bases between them. Per germline, CDR1 MGHDK and CDR2 SYGVNS. This chain's CDR3 is CASSQSGGRAFF. DNA for the CDR3: TGTGCCAGCAGTCAGAGCGGGGGGCGAGCTTTCTTT.

The rearrangement links TRBV7-6 to TRBJ1-1; 8 bases match TRBD1. The CDR3 has 15 residues. V dropped 2 bases and J dropped 3; count of bases not matched to a gene: 5. Germline CDR1 and CDR2: SGHVS and FNYEAQ. The CDR3 loop is CASSLSDRADTEAFF. The CDR3 DNA sequence: TGTGCCAGCAGCTTATCGGACAGGGCTGACACTGAAGCTTTCTTT. Full variable domain (outside the CDR3, taken from reference TRBV7-6 and TRBJ1-1): GAGVSQSPRYKVTKRGQDVALRCDPISGHVSLYWYRQALGQGPEFLTYFNYEAQQDKSGLPNDRFSAERPEGSISTLTIQRTEQRDSAMYRCASSLSDRADTEAFFGQGTRLTVV.

CDR3 protein: CASSNLAGGLDTQYF. In nucleotides, the CDR3 is TGTGCCAGCAGCAATCTAGCGGGAGGGTTAGATACGCAGTATTTT. V usage is TRBV7-3 and J usage is TRBJ2-3; 12 bases line up with TRBD2. J gave up 5 bases and V 5 bases, and 5 bases lay outside the gene matches. CDR3 size: 15 residues. CDR1 and CDR2 (germline): SGHTA, FQGTGA.